The 10 T cell receptor beta chains in this list originate from one sample, sequenced in a study of blood T cell repertoires in COVID-19. Sequenced by immunoSEQ multiplex PCR; TCRdb stores in-frame clones only, minus some. This table has around 320,000 clones, around 87% appearing once. The material sequenced was PBMCs or T cells enriched from blood (not recorded which). These receptors were obtained from a woman aged 18-29 years with acute COVID-19.

This sequence joins TRBV18 and TRBJ2-7; D possibly corresponds to TRBD2 (5 bases). The ends were cut back, 3 bases at V and 4 bases at J, with 16 bases in the middle. The CDR3 extends over 15 amino acids. Germline V gene lookup returns CDR1 KGHSH and CDR2 LQKENI. The CDR3 DNA follows: TGTGCCAGCTCACCTTCGGAGGCAATCGGGTACGAGCAGTACTTC. Its translation is CASSPSEAIGYEQYF.

The genes are TRBV6-5 and TRBJ1-1; 7 bases fit TRBD1. The CDR3 spans 13 residues. The germline V gene has CDR1 MNHEY and CDR2 SVGAGI. J lost 5 bases, V lost 6 bases, and 6 bases had no gene match. The CDR3 sequence: CASSSQGETEAFF. The CDR3 coding sequence is TGTGCCAGCAGCTCCCAGGGGGAAACTGAAGCTTTCTTT.

Comments on this clone: Other DNA variants within this sample encode the same CDR3. V gene TRBV5-1 combines with J gene TRBJ2-7; possible D gene TRBD2, 6 bases. V lost 5 bases to trimming and J lost 2 bases, with 8 bases between them. The CDR3 totals 12 residues. Germline-derived CDR1 and CDR2 are SGHRS and YFSETQ. CDR3 DNA: TGCGCCAGCAGTGGAGGGGCCTACGAGCAGTACTTC. Translation: CASSGGAYEQYF.

The rearrangement joins TRBV19 to TRBJ2-5; TRBD2 aligns across 11 bases. The CDR3 has 16 residues. Germline CDR1 reads LNHDA; CDR2 reads SQIVND (reference sequence). Unmatched junction bases numbered 6, after V lost 6 bases and J lost 0 bases. CDR3 in amino acids: CASRLTSGSNQETQYF. In DNA form, the CDR3 reads TGTGCCAGTAGACTTACTAGCGGGAGTAACCAAGAGACCCAGTACTTC.

The chain employs TRBV6-1 and TRBJ1-1; TRBD1 might be the D (5 bases). The CDR3 loop spans 15 amino acids. Germline lookup yields CDR1 MNHNS and CDR2 SASEGT. The V gene lost 2 bases and the J gene lost 3 bases, with 13 bases spanning the gap. For the CDR3, the DNA is TGTGCCAGCAGTGAACGATGGGGCTGGGACACTGAAGCTTTCTTT. Protein product: CASSERWGWDTEAFF.

The chain is built from TRBV6-6 and TRBJ2-3; 8 nucleotides align to TRBD2. V was clipped by 4 bases and J by 6 bases; unmatched bases: 6. CDR1 MNHNY and CDR2 SVGAGI come from the germline V gene (reference sequence). The CDR3 runs 14 residues. The chain's CDR3 is CASSSRGGADTQYF. The CDR3 nucleotides read TGTGCCAGCAGTTCCCGGGGGGGAGCGGATACGCAGTATTTT.

The rearrangement joins TRBV7-3 to TRBJ2-1, with a weak D call TRBD2 (6 bases). Germline V gene data show CDR1 as SGHTA and CDR2 as FQGTGA. Trimming took 5 bases from V and 6 from J, leaving 17 bases between them. The CDR3 length is 15 residues. The CDR3 sequence is CASSPLARGPNEQFF. CDR3 bases: TGTGCCAGCAGCCCCCTAGCGAGGGGCCCCAATGAGCAGTTCTTC.

This clone occurred a few times. The genes are TRBV2 and TRBJ2-3, with 10 bases matching TRBD2. The V gene's germline CDR1 is SNHLY and CDR2 FYNNEI. The V and J ends lost 7 bases and 0 bases, in that order; junction bases with no gene match: 4. This CDR3 region has 15 residues. This CDR3 is CASKGLAASTDTQYF. DNA of the CDR3: TGTGCCAGCAAAGGACTAGCGGCTAGCACAGATACGCAGTATTTT.

This chain uses TRBV30 with TRBJ2-5; 15 bases match TRBD2. CDR3 length: 15 residues. V lost 1 base, J lost 4 bases, and 1 base stayed unmatched. CDR1 and CDR2 from the germline V gene are GTSNPN and SVGIG (reference sequence). This CDR3 reads CAWSAGLAGGETQYF. Written as DNA, the CDR3 is TGTGCCTGGAGTGCGGGACTAGCGGGAGGAGAGACCCAGTACTTC.

This sequence joins TRBV7-9 and TRBJ1-1; no clear D. Germline assignment: CDR1 SEHNR and CDR2 FQNEAQ (reference sequence). This CDR3 comprises 13 residues. V was trimmed by 7 bases and J by 1 base, leaving 10 bases between them. The CDR3 nucleotides read TGTGCCAGCACAGACAAGAGGAACACTGAAGCTTTCTTT. Translated: CASTDKRNTEAFF.